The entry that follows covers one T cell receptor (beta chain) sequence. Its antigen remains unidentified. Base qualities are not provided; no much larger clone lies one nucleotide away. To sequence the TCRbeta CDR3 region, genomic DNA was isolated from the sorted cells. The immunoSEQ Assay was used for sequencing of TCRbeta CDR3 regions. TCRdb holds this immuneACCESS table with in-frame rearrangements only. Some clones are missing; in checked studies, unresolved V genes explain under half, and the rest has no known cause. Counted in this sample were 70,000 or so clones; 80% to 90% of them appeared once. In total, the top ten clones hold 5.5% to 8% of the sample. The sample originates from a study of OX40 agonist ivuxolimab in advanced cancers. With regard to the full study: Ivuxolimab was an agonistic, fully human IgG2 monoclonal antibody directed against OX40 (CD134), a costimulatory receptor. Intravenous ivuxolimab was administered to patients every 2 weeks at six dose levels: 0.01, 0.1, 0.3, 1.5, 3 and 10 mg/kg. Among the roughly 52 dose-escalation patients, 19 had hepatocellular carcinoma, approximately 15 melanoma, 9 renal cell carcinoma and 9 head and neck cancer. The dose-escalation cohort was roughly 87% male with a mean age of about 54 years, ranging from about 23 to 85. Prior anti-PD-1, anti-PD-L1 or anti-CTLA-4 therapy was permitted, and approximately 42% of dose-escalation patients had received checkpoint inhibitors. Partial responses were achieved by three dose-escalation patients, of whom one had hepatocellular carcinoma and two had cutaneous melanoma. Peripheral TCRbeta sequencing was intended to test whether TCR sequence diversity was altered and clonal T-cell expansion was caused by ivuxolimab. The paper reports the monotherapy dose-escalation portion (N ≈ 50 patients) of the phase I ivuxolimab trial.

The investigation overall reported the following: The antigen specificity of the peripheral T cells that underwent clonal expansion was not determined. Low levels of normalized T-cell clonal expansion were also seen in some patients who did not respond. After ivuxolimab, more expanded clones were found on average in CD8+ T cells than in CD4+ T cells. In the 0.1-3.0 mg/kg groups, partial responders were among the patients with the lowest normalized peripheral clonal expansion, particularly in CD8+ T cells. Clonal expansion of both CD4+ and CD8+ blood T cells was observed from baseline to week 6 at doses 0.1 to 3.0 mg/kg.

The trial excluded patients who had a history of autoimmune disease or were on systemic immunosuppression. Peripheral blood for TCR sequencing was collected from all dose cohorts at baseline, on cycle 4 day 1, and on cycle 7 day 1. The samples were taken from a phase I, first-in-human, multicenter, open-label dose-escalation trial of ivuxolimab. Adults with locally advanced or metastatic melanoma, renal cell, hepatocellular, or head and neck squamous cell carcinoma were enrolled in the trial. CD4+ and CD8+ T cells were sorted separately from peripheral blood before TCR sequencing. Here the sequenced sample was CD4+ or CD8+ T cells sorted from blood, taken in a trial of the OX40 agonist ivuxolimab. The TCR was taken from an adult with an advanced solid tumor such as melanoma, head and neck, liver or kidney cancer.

In nucleotides, the sequence is TGTGCCAGCAGTTCGGGACTAGCGTTAACTAGCACAGATACGCAGTATTTT. Translated, this is CASSSGLALTSTDTQYF. The chain couples TRBV27 to TRBJ2-3; 10 bases in the junction line up with TRBD2. CDR1 MNHEY and CDR2 SMNVEV were looked up in the germline V gene (reference sequence). Trimmed from V: 4 bases; trimmed from J: 0 bases; junction bases lacking a gene match: 7. The cysteine opens and the phenylalanine closes a CDR3 of 17 amino acids. The DNA shown is the 51-base CDR3, in frame from base 1.